This T cell receptor (beta chain) was found in a study of human T cells and chemical hapten exposure. TCRdb re-derived calls from the RACE reads in MiXCR, one entry per CDR3 protein. The data show 380,000 or so distinct CDR3 sequences, roughly 5% seen once. General study results and limits: Patch test score was positively correlated with the counts of TCRs that had expanded at PT1.

This clonotype was recorded many times. Its antigen is not known. The CDR3 sequence is 13 residues long. The V end lost 10 bases, the J end lost 5 bases, and 18 bases lay between the germline ends. Per the germline V gene, CDR1 is MNHEY and CDR2 is SMNVEV (reference sequence). Time point: patch test 1, 2 weeks after DPC sensitization. Treatment here: therapeutic diphenylcyclopropenone sensitization with weekly scalp DPC. The rearrangement links TRBV27 to TRBJ2-7, with D possibly being TRBD2 (5 bases). Sequenced here: whole blood, sampled in connection with sensitization to the hapten diphenylcyclopropenone (DPC). This receptor was taken from a woman in her fifties or sixties with alopecia areata. Some clones in this sample may be carry-over from other donors' samples. The CDR3 sequence is CATRILWEHEQYF. The CDR3 DNA reads TGTGCCACCCGTATATTGTGGGAGCACGAGCAGTACTTC.